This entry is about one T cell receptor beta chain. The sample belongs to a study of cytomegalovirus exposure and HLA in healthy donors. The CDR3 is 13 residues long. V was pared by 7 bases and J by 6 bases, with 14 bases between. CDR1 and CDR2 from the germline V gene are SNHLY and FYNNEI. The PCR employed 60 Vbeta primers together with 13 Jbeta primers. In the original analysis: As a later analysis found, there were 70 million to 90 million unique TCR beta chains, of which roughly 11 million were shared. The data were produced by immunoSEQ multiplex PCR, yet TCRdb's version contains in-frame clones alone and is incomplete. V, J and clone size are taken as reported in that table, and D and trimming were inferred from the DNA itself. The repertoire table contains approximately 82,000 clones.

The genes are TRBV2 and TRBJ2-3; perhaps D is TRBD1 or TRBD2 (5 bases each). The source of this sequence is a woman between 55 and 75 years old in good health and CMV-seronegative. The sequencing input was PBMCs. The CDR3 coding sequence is TGTGCCAGCAATGAGGGGCTGGGGGATACGCAGTATTTT. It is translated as CASNEGLGDTQYF.